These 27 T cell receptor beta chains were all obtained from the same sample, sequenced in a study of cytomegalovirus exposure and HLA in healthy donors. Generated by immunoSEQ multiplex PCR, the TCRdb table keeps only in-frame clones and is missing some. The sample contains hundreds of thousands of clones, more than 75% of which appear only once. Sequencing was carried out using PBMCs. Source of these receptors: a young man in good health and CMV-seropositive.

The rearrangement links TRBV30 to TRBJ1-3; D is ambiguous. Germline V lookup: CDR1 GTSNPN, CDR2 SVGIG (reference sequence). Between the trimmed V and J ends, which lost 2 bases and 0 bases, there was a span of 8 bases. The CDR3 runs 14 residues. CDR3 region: CAWSPLSSGNTIYF. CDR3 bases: TGTGCCTGGAGTCCCCTTAGCTCTGGAAACACCATATATTTT. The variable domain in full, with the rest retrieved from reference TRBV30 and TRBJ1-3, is SQTIHQWPATLVQPVGSPLSLECTVEGTSNPNLYWYRQAAGRGLQLLFYSVGIGQISSEVPQNLSASRPQDRQFILSSKKLLLSDSGFYLCAWSPLSSGNTIYFGEGSWLTVV.

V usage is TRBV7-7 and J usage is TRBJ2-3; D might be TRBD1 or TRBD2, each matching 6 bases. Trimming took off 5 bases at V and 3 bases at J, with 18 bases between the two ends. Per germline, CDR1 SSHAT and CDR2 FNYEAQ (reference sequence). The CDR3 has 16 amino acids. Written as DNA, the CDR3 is TGTGCCAGCAGCCAAAACCGGGGGCCCGGAACAGATACGCAGTATTTT. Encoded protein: CASSQNRGPGTDTQYF.

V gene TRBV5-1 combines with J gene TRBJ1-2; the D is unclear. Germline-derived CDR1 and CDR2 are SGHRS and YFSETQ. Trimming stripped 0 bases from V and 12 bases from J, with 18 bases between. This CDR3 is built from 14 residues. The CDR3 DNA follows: TGCGCCAGCAGCTTGGCCGTTGGTAACCCTCGTCACACCTTC. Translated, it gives CASSLAVGNPRHTF.

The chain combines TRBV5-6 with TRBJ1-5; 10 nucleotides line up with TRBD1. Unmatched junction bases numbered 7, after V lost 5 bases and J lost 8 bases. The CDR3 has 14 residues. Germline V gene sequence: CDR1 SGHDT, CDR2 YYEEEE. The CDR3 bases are TGTGCCAGCAGTCGTCGGGACAGGGGTAAGCCCCAGCATTTT. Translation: CASSRRDRGKPQHF.

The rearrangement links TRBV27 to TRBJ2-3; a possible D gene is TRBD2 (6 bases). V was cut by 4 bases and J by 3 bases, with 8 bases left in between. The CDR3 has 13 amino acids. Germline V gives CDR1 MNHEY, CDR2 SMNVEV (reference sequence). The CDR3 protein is CASSWDSTDTQYF. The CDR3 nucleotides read TGTGCCAGCAGTTGGGACTCAACAGATACGCAGTATTTT.

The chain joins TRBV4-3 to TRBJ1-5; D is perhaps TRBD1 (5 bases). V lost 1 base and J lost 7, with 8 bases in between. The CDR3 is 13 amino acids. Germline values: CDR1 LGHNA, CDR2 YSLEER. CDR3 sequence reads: CASSQGWGQPQHF. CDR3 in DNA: TGCGCCAGCAGCCAAGGTTGGGGGCAGCCCCAGCATTTT.

As DNA, the CDR3 is TGTGCCAGCAGTTGGGGACAGGGCTACGAGCAGTACTTC. Protein: CASSWGQGYEQYF. The gene calls are TRBV27 and TRBJ2-7; TRBD1 aligns across 9 bases. Germline CDR1 reads MNHEY; CDR2 reads SMNVEV (reference sequence). Trimming removed 4 bases from V and 3 bases from J; junction bases left unmatched: 1. CDR3 length: 13 residues.

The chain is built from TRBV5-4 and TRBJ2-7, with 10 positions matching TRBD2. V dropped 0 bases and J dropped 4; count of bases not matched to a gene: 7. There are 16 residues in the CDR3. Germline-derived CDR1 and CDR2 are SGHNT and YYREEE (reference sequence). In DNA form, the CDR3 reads TGTGCCAGCAGCTTGGGGACACCTAGCGGGAGTTACGAGCAGTACTTC. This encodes CASSLGTPSGSYEQYF. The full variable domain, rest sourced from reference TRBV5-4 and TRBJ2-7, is ETGVTQSPTHLIKTRGQQVTLRCSSQSGHNTVSWYQQALGQGPQFIFQYYREEENGRGNFPPRFSGLQFPNYSSELNVNALELDDSALYLCASSLGTPSGSYEQYFGPGTRLTVT.

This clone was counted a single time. CDR3 coding DNA: TGTGCCAGCAGCCCTCGGGGGGTAGCGGGGTACGAGCAGTACTTC. Protein sequence: CASSPRGVAGYEQYF. This chain links TRBV9 with TRBJ2-7; TRBD2 matches at 8 bases. Germline lookup yields CDR1 SGDLS and CDR2 YYNGEE. The CDR3 runs 15 residues. Trimming removed 4 bases from V and 4 bases from J; junction bases left unmatched: 10.

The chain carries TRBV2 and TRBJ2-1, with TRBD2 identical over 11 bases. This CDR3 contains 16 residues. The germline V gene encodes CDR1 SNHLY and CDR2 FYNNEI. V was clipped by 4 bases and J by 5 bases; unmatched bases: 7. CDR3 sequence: CASSVWGTSGNNEQFF. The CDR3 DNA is TGTGCCAGCAGTGTATGGGGGACTAGCGGAAACAATGAGCAGTTCTTC.

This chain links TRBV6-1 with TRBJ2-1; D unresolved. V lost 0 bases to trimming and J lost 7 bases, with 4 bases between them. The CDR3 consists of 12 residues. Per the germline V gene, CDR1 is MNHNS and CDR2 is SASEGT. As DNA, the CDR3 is TGTGCCAGCAGTGAAGCGTCGAATGAGCAGTTCTTC. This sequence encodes CASSEASNEQFF.

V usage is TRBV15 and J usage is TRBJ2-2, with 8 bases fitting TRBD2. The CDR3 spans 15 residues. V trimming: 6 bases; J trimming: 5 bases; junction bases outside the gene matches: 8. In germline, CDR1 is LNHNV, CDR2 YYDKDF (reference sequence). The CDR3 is CATSAGTRHTGELFF. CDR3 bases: TGTGCCACCAGTGCCGGGACTAGACATACCGGGGAGCTGTTTTTT.

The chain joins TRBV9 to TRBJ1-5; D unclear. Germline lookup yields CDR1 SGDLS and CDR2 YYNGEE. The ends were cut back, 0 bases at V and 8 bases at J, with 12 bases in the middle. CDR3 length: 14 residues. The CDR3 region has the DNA TGTGCCAGCAGCGTAGGTATGGATTTGGAGCCCCAGCATTTT. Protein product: CASSVGMDLEPQHF.

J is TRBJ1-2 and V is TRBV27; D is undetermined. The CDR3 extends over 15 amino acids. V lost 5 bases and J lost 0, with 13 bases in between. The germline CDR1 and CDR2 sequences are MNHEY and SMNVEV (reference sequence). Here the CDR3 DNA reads TGTGCCAGCAGTCCCCAACTAGTCACTAACTATGGCTACACCTTC. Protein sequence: CASSPQLVTNYGYTF.

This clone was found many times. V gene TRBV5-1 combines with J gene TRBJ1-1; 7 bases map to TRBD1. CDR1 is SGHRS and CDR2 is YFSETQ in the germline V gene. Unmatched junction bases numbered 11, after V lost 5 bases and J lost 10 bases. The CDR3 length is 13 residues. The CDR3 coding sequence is TGCGCCAGCAGAGAGGACAGGACTTCTCGAGCTTTCTTT. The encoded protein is CASREDRTSRAFF. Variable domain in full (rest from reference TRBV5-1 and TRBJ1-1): KAGVTQTPRYLIKTRGQQVTLSCSPISGHRSVSWYQQTPGQGLQFLFEYFSETQRNKGNFPGRFSGRQFSNSRSEMNVSTLELGDSALYLCASREDRTSRAFFGQGTRLTVV.

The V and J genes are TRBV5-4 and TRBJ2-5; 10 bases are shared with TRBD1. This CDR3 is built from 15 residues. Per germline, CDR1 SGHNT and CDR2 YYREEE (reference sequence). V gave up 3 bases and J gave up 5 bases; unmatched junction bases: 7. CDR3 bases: TGTGCCAGCAGCTGGGGGCCGGGACAGGGGGAGACCCAGTACTTC. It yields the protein CASSWGPGQGETQYF.

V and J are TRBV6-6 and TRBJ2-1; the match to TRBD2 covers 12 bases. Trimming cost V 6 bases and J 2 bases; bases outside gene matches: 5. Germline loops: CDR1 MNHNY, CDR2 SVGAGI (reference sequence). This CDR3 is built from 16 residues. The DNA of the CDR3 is TGTGCCAGCAGCAGAAGGACTAGCGGGGCCTACAATGAGCAGTTCTTC. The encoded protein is CASSRRTSGAYNEQFF.

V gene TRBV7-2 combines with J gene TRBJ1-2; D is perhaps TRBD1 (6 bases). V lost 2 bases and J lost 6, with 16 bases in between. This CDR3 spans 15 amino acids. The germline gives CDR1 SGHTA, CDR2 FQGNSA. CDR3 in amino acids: CASSLQGGRGDGYTF. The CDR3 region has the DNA TGTGCCAGCAGCTTACAAGGGGGGCGCGGGGATGGCTACACCTTC.

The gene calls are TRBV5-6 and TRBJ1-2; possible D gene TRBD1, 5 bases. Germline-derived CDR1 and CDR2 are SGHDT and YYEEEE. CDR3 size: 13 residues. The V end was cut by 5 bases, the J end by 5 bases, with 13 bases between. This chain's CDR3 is CASRPGSGYGYTF. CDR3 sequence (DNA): TGTGCCAGCAGACCAGGGTCGGGATATGGCTACACCTTC.

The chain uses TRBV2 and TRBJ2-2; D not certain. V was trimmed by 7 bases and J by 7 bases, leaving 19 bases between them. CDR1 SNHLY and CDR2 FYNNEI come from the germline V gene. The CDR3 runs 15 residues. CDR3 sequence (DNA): TGTGCCAGCACCGACCGGACGGTTCCTAGCGGGGAGCTGTTTTTT. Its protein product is CASTDRTVPSGELFF.

The DNA of the CDR3 is TGCGCCAGCAGCCAATACAGGGGGCGCGGGGTGAACACTGAAGCTTTCTTT. Amino acid sequence: CASSQYRGRGVNTEAFF. The chain links TRBV5-1 to TRBJ1-1; 9 bases are shared with TRBD1. CDR1 and CDR2 from the germline V gene are SGHRS and YFSETQ. This CDR3 is 17 amino acids long. J gave up 0 bases and V 4 bases, and 10 bases lay outside the gene matches.

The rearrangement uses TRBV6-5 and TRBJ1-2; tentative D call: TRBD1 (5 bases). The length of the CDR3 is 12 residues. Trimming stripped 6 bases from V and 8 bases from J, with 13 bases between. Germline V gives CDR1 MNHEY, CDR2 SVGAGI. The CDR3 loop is CASRQGVRGYTF. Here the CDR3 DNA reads TGTGCCAGCAGGCAGGGAGTGAGAGGCTACACCTTC.

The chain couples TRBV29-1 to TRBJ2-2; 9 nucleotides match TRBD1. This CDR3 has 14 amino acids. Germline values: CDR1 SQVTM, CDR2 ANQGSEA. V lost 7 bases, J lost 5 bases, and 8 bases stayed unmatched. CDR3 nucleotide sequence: TGCAGCGGACGTCCGGGACAGGGAACCGGGGAGCTGTTTTTT. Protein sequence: CSGRPGQGTGELFF.

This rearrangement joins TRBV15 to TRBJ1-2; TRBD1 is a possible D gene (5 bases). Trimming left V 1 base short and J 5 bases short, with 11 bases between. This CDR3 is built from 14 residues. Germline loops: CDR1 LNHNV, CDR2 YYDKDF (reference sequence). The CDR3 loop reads CATSRVREEYGYTF. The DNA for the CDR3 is TGTGCCACCAGCAGAGTCAGGGAAGAGTATGGCTACACCTTC. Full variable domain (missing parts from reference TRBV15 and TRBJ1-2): DAMVIQNPRYQVTQFGKPVTLSCSQTLNHNVMYWYQQKSSQAPKLLFHYYDKDFNNEADTPDNFQSRRPNTSFCFLDIRSPGLGDTAMYLCATSRVREEYGYTFGSGTRLTVV.

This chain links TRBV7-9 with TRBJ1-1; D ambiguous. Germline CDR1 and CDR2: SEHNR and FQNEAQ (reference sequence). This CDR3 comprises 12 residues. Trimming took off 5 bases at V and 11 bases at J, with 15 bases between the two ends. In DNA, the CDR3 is TGTGCCAGCAGCCCCGACACCCCTCGGGCTTTCTTT. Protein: CASSPDTPRAFF. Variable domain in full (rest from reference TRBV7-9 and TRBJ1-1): DTGVSQNPRHKITKRGQNVTFRCDPISEHNRLYWYRQTLGQGPEFLTYFQNEAQLEKSRLLSDRFSAERPKGSFSTLEIQRTEQGDSAMYLCASSPDTPRAFFGQGTRLTVV.

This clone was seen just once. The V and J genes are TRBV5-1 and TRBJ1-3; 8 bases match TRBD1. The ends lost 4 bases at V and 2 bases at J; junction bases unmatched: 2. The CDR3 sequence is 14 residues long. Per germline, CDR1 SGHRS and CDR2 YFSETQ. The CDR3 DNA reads TGCGCCAGCAGCATGGACAGGGCTGGAAACACCATATATTTT. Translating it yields CASSMDRAGNTIYF.

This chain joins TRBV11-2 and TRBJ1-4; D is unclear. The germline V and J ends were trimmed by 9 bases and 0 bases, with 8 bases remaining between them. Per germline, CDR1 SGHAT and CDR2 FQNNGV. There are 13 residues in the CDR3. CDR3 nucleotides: TGTGCCAGTTGGTTGGCAACTAATGAAAAACTGTTTTTT. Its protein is CASWLATNEKLFF.